One sample yielded the 9 T cell receptor beta chains listed below, sequenced in a study of cytomegalovirus exposure and HLA in healthy donors. Primers included in the PCR were 60 Vbeta and 13 Jbeta primers. The repertoire was sequenced with immunoSEQ multiplex PCR; TCRdb's copy has only in-frame clones and lacks some. The sample lists 85,000 to 100,000 clones, 79% seen once, with approximately 3.4% in the top ten. The material sequenced was PBMCs. The receptors come from a male donor in good health and CMV-seropositive.

This rearrangement joins TRBV9 to TRBJ2-2; 13 positions agree with TRBD2. Germline-derived CDR1 and CDR2 are SGDLS and YYNGEE. The J segment lost 6 bases and the V segment lost 3 bases, leaving 2 bases of the junction unmatched. The CDR3 length is 15 residues. The chain's CDR3 is CASSAGLAGAGELFF. DNA of the CDR3: TGTGCCAGCAGCGCCGGACTAGCGGGGGCCGGGGAGCTGTTTTTT.

The chain has TRBV7-3 and TRBJ1-1; D gene uncertain. Germline CDR1 SGHTA, CDR2 FQGTGA. V lost 1 base, J lost 1 base, and 13 bases lay in between. The CDR3 extends over 16 amino acids. The CDR3 loop is CASSLMKAGGNTEAFF. The CDR3 coding sequence is TGTGCCAGCAGCTTAATGAAGGCGGGAGGGAACACTGAAGCTTTCTTT.

This chain's CDR3 is CASSLSGSNQPQHF. CDR3 nucleotide sequence: TGTGCCAGCAGTTTATCGGGGAGTAATCAGCCCCAGCATTTT. V is TRBV27 and J is TRBJ1-5; D not certain. The CDR3 sequence is 14 residues long. Trimming pared 0 bases from V and 4 bases from J, leaving 7 bases between. CDR1 is MNHEY, CDR2 SMNVEV, per germline (reference sequence).

The genes are TRBV14 and TRBJ2-7, with D tentatively TRBD1 (6 bases). The germline V and J ends were trimmed by 5 bases and 0 bases, with 17 bases remaining between them. Germline lookup yields CDR1 SGHDN and CDR2 FVKESK. The CDR3 has 16 residues. The CDR3 coding sequence is TGTGCCAGCAGCTCACATTCCGGGACATCCTCCTACGAGCAGTACTTC. Amino acids: CASSSHSGTSSYEQYF.

In its sample, this clone was seen a few times. The rearrangement uses TRBV30 and TRBJ1-4; possibly TRBD1 for D (6 bases). V lost 1 base and J lost 6, with 9 bases in between. This CDR3 has 13 residues. Germline V gene sequence: CDR1 GTSNPN, CDR2 SVGIG (reference sequence). CDR3 sequence reads: CAWSGYRDEKLFF. The CDR3 DNA reads as TGTGCCTGGAGTGGTTACAGGGATGAAAAACTGTTTTTT.

The DNA of the CDR3 is TGTGCCAGCAGATGGGGGGGGCCTCGGAATGAGCAGTTCTTC. This translates into CASRWGGPRNEQFF. The chain carries TRBV2 and TRBJ2-1; maybe TRBD2 (7 bases). The germline V gene encodes CDR1 SNHLY and CDR2 FYNNEI. V was clipped by 6 bases and J by 7 bases, with 16 bases between them. The CDR3 totals 14 residues.

The V gene is TRBV7-9, the J gene TRBJ1-4, with TRBD1 as a possible D gene (6 bases). The CDR3 loop spans 13 amino acids. Germline V gene data show CDR1 as SEHNR and CDR2 as FQNEAQ (reference sequence). V lost 3 bases and J 4 bases, leaving 6 bases between the germline ends. CDR3 in DNA: TGTGCCAGCAGCTTGGACAGTAATGAAAAACTGTTTTTT. It encodes CASSLDSNEKLFF.

V gene TRBV6-1 combines with J gene TRBJ1-3; possibly TRBD1 for D (5 bases). The germline CDR1 and CDR2 sequences are MNHNS and SASEGT. The CDR3 has 14 amino acids. The ends were cut back, 2 bases at V and 11 bases at J, with 16 bases in the middle. The CDR3: CASSESDSLNAIYF. The CDR3 nucleotides read TGTGCCAGCAGTGAAAGTGACAGCCTGAACGCCATATATTTT.

This chain links TRBV19 with TRBJ1-2; no reliable D call. Germline V CDR1 and CDR2: LNHDA, SQIVND (reference sequence). Trimming took off 2 bases at V and 4 bases at J, with 14 bases between the two ends. There are 15 residues in the CDR3. In DNA, the CDR3 is TGTGCCAGTAGTATATCCACCGGGGTTACCTATGGCTACACCTTC. It encodes CASSISTGVTYGYTF. Supplemented by reference TRBV19 and TRBJ1-2, the full variable domain reads DGGITQSPKYLFRKEGQNVTLSCEQNLNHDAMYWYRQDPGQGLRLIYYSQIVNDFQKGDIAEGYSVSREKKESFPLTVTSAQKNPTAFYLCASSISTGVTYGYTFGSGTRLTVV.